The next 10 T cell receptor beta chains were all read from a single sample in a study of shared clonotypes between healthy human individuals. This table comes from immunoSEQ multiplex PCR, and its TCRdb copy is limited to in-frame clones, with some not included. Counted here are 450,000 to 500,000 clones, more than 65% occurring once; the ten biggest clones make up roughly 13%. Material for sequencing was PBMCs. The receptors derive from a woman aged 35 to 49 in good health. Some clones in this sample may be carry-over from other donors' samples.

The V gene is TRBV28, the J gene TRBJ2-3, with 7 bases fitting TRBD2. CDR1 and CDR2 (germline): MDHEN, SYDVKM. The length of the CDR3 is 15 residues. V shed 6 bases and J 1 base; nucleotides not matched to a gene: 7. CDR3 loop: CASSLLALRTDTQYF. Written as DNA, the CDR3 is TGTGCCAGCAGCCTACTAGCGCTACGCACAGATACGCAGTATTTT.

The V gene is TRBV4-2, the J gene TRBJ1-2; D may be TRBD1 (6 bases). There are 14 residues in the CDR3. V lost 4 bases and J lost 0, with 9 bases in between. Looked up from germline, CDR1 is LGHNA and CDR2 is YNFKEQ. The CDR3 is CASSRGQPNYGYTF. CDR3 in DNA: TGTGCCAGCAGCCGCGGACAGCCTAACTATGGCTACACCTTC.

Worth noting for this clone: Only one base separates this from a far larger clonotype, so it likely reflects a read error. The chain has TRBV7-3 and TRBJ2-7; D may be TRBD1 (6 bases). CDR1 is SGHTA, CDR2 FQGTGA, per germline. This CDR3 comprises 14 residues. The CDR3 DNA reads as TGTGCCAGCAGCTTAGGGACACCACCTACGGAGCAGCACTTC. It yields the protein CASSLGTPPTEQHF. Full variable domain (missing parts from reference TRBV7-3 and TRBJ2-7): GAGVSQTPSNKVTEKGKYVELRCDPISGHTALYWYRQSLGQGPEFLIYFQGTGAADDSGLPNDRFFAVRPEGSVSTLKIQRTERGDSAVYLCASSLGTPPTEQHFGPGTRLTVT.

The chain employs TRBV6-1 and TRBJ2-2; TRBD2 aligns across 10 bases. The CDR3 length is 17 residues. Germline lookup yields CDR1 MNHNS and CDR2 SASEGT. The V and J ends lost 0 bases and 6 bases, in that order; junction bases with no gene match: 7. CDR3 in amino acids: CASSEALSSGSSGELFF. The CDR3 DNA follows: TGTGCCAGCAGTGAAGCGCTTTCTAGCGGGAGTTCCGGGGAGCTGTTTTTT.

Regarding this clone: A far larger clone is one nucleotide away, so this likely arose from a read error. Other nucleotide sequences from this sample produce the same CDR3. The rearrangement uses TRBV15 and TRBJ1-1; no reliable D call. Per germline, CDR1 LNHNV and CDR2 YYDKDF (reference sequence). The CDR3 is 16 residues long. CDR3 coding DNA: TGCGCCACCAGCAGAGAAGGTGGAGCCTTGAACACTGAAGCTTTCTTT. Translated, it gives CATSREGGALNTEAFF.

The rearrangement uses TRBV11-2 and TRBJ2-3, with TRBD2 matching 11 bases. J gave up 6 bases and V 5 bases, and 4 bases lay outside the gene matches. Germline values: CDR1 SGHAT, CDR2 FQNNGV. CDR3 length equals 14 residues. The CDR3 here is CASSRLAGRDTQYF. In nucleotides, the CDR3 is TGTGCCAGCAGCCGACTAGCGGGAAGGGATACGCAGTATTTT.

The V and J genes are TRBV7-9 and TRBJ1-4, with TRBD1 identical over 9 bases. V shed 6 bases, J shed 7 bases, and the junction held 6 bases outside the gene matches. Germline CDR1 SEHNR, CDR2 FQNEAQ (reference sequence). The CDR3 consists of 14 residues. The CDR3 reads CASSRTGASEKLFF. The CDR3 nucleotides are TGTGCCAGCAGTCGGACAGGGGCCTCTGAAAAACTGTTTTTT.

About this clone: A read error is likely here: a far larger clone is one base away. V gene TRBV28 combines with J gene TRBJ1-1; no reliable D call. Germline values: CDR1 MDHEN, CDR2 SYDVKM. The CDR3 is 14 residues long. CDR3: CASSFGDRDTEASF. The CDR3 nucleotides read TGTGCCAGCAGTTTCGGGGATCGCGACACTGAAGCTTCCTTT.

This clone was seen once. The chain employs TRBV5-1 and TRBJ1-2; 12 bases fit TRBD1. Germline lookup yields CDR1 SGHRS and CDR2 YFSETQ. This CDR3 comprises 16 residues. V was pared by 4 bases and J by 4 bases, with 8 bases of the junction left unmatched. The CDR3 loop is CASSTGTGGVPYGYTF. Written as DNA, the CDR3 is TGCGCCAGCAGCACTGGGACAGGGGGCGTCCCCTATGGCTACACCTTC. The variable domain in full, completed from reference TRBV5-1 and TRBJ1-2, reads KAGVTQTPRYLIKTRGQQVTLSCSPISGHRSVSWYQQTPGQGLQFLFEYFSETQRNKGNFPGRFSGRQFSNSRSEMNVSTLELGDSALYLCASSTGTGGVPYGYTFGSGTRLTVV.

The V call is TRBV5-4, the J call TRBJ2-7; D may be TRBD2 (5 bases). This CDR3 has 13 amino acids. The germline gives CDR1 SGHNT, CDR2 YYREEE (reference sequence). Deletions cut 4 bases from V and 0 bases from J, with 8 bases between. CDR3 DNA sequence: TGTGCCAGCAGCGGCGGGTTCTCCTACGAGCAGTACTTC. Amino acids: CASSGGFSYEQYF.